The rows below give T cell receptor beta chains drawn from one sample of a study of T cells in Graves' hyperthyroidism and ophthalmopathy. From the multiplex PCR reads, TCRdb called clonotypes with MiXCR, one entry per CDR3 protein. There are around 500,000 distinct CDR3 sequences in the sample; over 13% occur only once, and around 17% lies in the top ten. The sequenced material came from blood. These receptors all stem from a woman under 30 with Graves' hyperthyroidism. The CDR3 runs from the conserved cysteine through the conserved F or W. A D gene is named only where the DNA matches it firmly. Clone size is stated in some rows and not others, as once, few, many or a class when expanded.

v_call	j_call	clone_size	d_call	cdr3_aa	cdr3_nt
TRBV19	TRBJ1-1	many	.	CASSRRRNTEAFF	TGTGCCAGTAGTAGAAGGAGGAACACTGAAGCTTTCTTT
TRBV9	TRBJ1-5	many	.	CASSPWGSSNQPQHF	TGTGCCAGCAGCCCCTGGGGCAGTAGCAATCAGCCCCAGCATTTT
TRBV4-1	TRBJ2-6	few	.	CASSPIQRASGANVLTF	TGCGCCAGCAGCCCGATTCAACGGGCTTCTGGGGCCAACGTCCTGACTTTC
TRBV11-2	TRBJ2-2	many	TRBD2	CAARGLAGISNTGELFF	TGTGCCGCCCGAGGACTAGCGGGAATTTCGAACACCGGGGAGCTGTTTTTT
TRBV7-9	TRBJ1-4	few	TRBD1	CASSFSTGGGEKLFF	TGTGCCAGCAGCTTCTCGACAGGGGGCGGTGAAAAACTGTTTTTT
TRBV13	TRBJ2-1	few	.	CASERWGSPEQFF	TGTGCCAGCGAACGGTGGGGGAGCCCCGAGCAGTTCTTC
TRBV29-1	TRBJ2-7	few	TRBD2	CSVEGTRAGEQYF	TGCAGCGTTGAGGGGACGAGAGCGGGGGAGCAGTACTTC
TRBV12-3/TRBV12-4	TRBJ1-3	few	.	CASRSGAGNTIYF	TGTGCCAGCAGATCAGGGGCTGGAAACACCATATATTTT
TRBV7-8	TRBJ2-5	many	.	CASSLELGQETQYF	TGTGCCAGCAGCCTAGAGCTGGGCCAAGAGACCCAGTACTTC
TRBV6-1	TRBJ1-3	many	.	CASSEVGIWSGNTIYF	TGTGCCAGCAGTGAGGTCGGGATTTGGTCTGGAAACACCATATATTTT
TRBV6-5	TRBJ1-3	many	.	CASSRESASGNTIYF	TGTGCCAGCAGTCGGGAGTCGGCCTCTGGAAACACCATATATTTT
TRBV30	TRBJ2-1	many	.	CAWSTDNEQFF	TGTGCCTGGAGTACCGACAATGAGCAGTTCTTC
TRBV19	TRBJ2-7	many	.	CASSRAEQPYEQYF	TGTGCCAGTAGTCGTGCAGAACAACCCTACGAGCAGTACTTC
TRBV19	TRBJ2-5	many	TRBD2	CASSSGTSGSLETQYF	TGTGCCAGTAGCTCAGGGACTAGCGGGAGTCTGGAGACCCAGTACTTC
TRBV10-3	TRBJ2-2	many	TRBD2	CAITPTSGSSGELFF	TGTGCCATCACCCCGACTAGCGGGAGTTCCGGGGAGCTGTTTTTT
TRBV10-3	TRBJ1-5	.	TRBD1	CAISGDRRGNQPQHF	TGTGCCATCAGCGGGGACAGGAGAGGTAATCAGCCCCAGCATTTT
TRBV2	TRBJ2-7	.	.	CASSVRNYEQYF	TGTGCCAGCAGTGTACGAAACTACGAGCAGTACTTC
TRBV7-9	TRBJ1-5	.	.	CASSLLSQPQHF	TGTGCCAGCAGCTTACTATCCCAGCCCCAGCATTTT
TRBV12-5	TRBJ2-7	many	TRBD1	CASAPDRGNEQYF	TGTGCTAGTGCTCCGGACAGGGGGAACGAGCAGTACTTC
TRBV18	TRBJ2-6	.	.	CASSPSGGSGANVLTF	TGTGCCAGCTCACCAAGTGGGGGGTCTGGGGCCAACGTCCTGACTTTC
TRBV7-2	TRBJ2-4	.	.	CASSLAPRSGDSKNIQYF	TGTGCCAGCAGCTTAGCCCCACGATCAGGGGATTCGAAAAACATTCAGTACTTC
TRBV30	TRBJ2-3	many	TRBD2	CACTGAGVTDTQYF	TGTGCCTGCACAGGAGCGGGAGTTACAGATACGCAGTATTTT
TRBV19	TRBJ1-1	many	.	CASSIFGNTEAFF	TGTGCCAGTAGTATTTTCGGGAACACTGAAGCTTTCTTT
TRBV7-3	TRBJ2-1	few	.	CASSIHSARSYNEQFF	TGTGCCAGCAGCATCCACTCGGCTAGATCCTACAATGAGCAGTTCTTC
TRBV6-2/TRBV6-3	TRBJ2-3	.	.	CASSYSGLGKMTLTDTQYF	TGTGCCAGCAGTTACTCAGGCCTGGGCAAGATGACGCTCACAGATACGCAGTATTTT
TRBV3-1	TRBJ2-2	many	TRBD2	CASRPGLAPLRAGELFF	TGTGCCAGCAGACCCGGACTAGCCCCACTGCGTGCCGGGGAGCTGTTTTTT
TRBV28	TRBJ2-6	many	TRBD2	CASSTESGIAGANVLTF	TGTGCCAGCAGCACCGAAAGCGGGATCGCTGGGGCCAACGTCCTGACTTTC
TRBV20-1	TRBJ2-1	many	.	CSASLEVPYNEQFF	TGCAGTGCTAGCCTAGAGGTTCCCTACAATGAGCAGTTCTTC
TRBV30	TRBJ1-2	few	.	CAWSLSKGPTF	TGTGCCTGGAGCCTTTCAAAAGGGCCCACCTTC
TRBV18	TRBJ2-4	many	.	CASSPRTSDMGDIQYF	TGTGCCAGCTCACCACGGACATCTGATATGGGTGACATTCAGTACTTC
TRBV6-1	TRBJ1-2	many	.	CASILGQRFKSYTF	TGTGCCAGCATCCTCGGACAGAGGTTTAAAAGCTACACCTTC
TRBV7-2	TRBJ2-1	.	TRBD2	CASTTSGRDLSYNEQFF	TGTGCCAGTACGACTAGCGGGAGGGACCTCTCCTACAATGAGCAGTTCTTC
TRBV29-1	TRBJ2-1	many	TRBD1	CSVLGQGRDEQFF	TGCAGCGTTCTCGGACAGGGCAGGGATGAGCAGTTCTTC
TRBV3-1	TRBJ2-3	many	.	CASSPNTPRTDTQYF	TGTGCCAGCAGCCCTAACACCCCTCGCACAGATACGCAGTATTTT
TRBV7-2	TRBJ1-4	.	TRBD1	CASSKETGGFEKLFF	TGTGCCAGCAGCAAAGAGACAGGGGGTTTTGAAAAACTGTTTTTT
TRBV24-1	TRBJ2-3	many	TRBD2	CATSARTSGRSDKDTQYF	TGTGCCACCAGTGCCAGGACTAGCGGGAGGTCTGACAAAGATACGCAGTATTTT
TRBV12-3/TRBV12-4	TRBJ2-1	many	.	CASSFLGMMEFF	TGTGCCAGCAGTTTCTTGGGGATGATGGAGTTCTTC
TRBV19	TRBJ1-1	many	.	CASSVPGTNTEAFF	TGTGCCAGTAGTGTTCCCGGGACCAACACTGAAGCTTTCTTT
TRBV27	TRBJ1-5	few	.	CASGQVYSNQPQHF	TGTGCCAGCGGGCAGGTTTATAGCAATCAGCCCCAGCATTTT
TRBV4-3	TRBJ1-2	.	.	CASSQAETGWDGYTF	TGCGCCAGCAGCCAAGCCGAGACAGGCTGGGATGGCTACACCTTC
TRBV14	TRBJ2-2	.	.	CASSPRGTTGELFF	TGTGCCAGCAGCCCTAGGGGTACCACCGGGGAGCTGTTTTTT